This T cell receptor beta chain appears in the sequencing data of a study of T cell responses to AZD1222 COVID-19 vaccine. Study information: Doses given second, at about 4 or about 12 weeks, were pooled. Findings and limits, study-wide: Nearly half of spike-specific TCRs reportedly go after variant regions that carry no mutations. Baseline seropositives among AZD1222 recipients totaled only five or six. Repertoire sampling occurred only after the peak T cell response.

The method was immunoSEQ multiplex PCR; TCRdb's version includes in-frame clones alone and lacks a portion of them. The table records tens of thousands of clones, around 90% of them present only once. To note about this clone: The antigen is not known.

Germline CDR1 is LNHDA and CDR2 is SQIVND (reference sequence). The CDR3 spans 13 residues. The trim removed 9 bases at V and 4 bases at J, leaving 5 bases unmatched. The V call is TRBV19, the J call TRBJ1-1; TRBD1 aligns across 10 bases. Sequenced material: peripheral blood, taken on day 0 of AZD1222 vaccination. The clonotype comes from an adult in good health. The CDR3 region is CARDRGFVTEAFF. The DNA for the CDR3 is TGTGCCAGGGACAGGGGGTTCGTCACTGAAGCTTTCTTT.